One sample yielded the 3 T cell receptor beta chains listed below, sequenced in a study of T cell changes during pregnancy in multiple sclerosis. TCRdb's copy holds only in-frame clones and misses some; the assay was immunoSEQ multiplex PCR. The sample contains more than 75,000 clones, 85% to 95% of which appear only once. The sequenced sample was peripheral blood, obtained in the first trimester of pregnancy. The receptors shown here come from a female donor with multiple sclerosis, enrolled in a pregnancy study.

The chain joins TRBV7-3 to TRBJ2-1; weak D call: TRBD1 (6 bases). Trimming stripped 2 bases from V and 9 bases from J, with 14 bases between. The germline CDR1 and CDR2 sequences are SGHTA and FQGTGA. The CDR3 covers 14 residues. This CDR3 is CASSLGGVRGEQFF. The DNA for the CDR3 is TGTGCCAGCAGCTTAGGGGGAGTCAGGGGTGAGCAGTTCTTC.

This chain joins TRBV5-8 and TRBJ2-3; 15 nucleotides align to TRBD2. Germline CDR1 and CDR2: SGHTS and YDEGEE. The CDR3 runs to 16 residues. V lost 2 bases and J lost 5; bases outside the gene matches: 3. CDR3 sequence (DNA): TGTGCCAGCAGCTTTAGGACTAGCGGGAGGGGAGATACGCAGTATTTT. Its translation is CASSFRTSGRGDTQYF.

CDR3 sequence (DNA): TGCGCCAGCAGGGACAGGGTTATGAATGAAAAACTGTTTTTT. Translated, it gives CASRDRVMNEKLFF. V usage is TRBV10-2 and J usage is TRBJ1-4, with TRBD1 matching 8 bases. J was trimmed by 5 bases and V by 6 bases; bases with no gene match: 5. Germline V gene data show CDR1 as WSHSY and CDR2 as SAAADI. The CDR3 contains 14 residues.